This record looks at one T cell receptor (beta chain) sequence and its context. What it recognizes is unknown. This entry is derived from a study of T-cell memory formation after mild COVID-19. General observations from the study: The main location of contracting CD4+ clones was CM and EM, and that of contracting CD8+ clones was EMRA. Prior to infection, memory already included some responding clones, suggesting cross-reactive memory joined. Among clones contracting day 15 to 85, CD4/CD8 was balanced, whereas later expanders leaned CD4+.

This CDR3 contains 13 residues. CDR1 and CDR2 from the germline V gene are SGHTA and FQGTGA. Trimming cost V 4 bases and J 3 bases, with 9 bases left between them. TCRdb re-called the 5' RACE reads with MiXCR, one entry per CDR3 protein. The table lists roughly 250,000 distinct CDR3 sequences, roughly 15% of them singletons, with approximately 3.5% in the top ten. Sequences were obtained from PBMCs or a T cell subset sorted from them (not recorded which). The receptor's source is a man younger than 30 who had mild COVID-19 (a few samples of this study predate the infection). Cell type and time point are not known. This rearrangement joins TRBV7-3 to TRBJ1-1; no clear D. In DNA form, the CDR3 reads TGTGCCAGCAGCTCCACACCAGACACTGAAGCTTTCTTT. It specifies CASSSTPDTEAFF.